The clone carrying this TCR beta chain was observed many times. Germline V CDR1 and CDR2: SQVTM, ANQGSEA. The CDR3 length is 13 residues. J lost 7 bases, V lost 7 bases, and 2 bases had no gene match. This sample is drawn from a study of T-cell reconstitution after alpha-beta-depleted transplantation in children. The library targeted TCRbeta and was prepared with unique molecular identifiers. TCRdb re-derived calls from the PCR reads in MiXCR, one entry per CDR3 protein. The table lists about 370,000 distinct CDR3 sequences, around 21% of them singletons. The J gene is TRBJ2-2, the V gene TRBV29-1, with TRBD2 identical over 14 bases. The sequence came from a human donor who donated a stem cell graft to a child with acute myeloid leukemia. This material consisted of PBMCs from the stem cell graft donor, taken from the stem cell graft. The CDR3 sequence is CSAGLAGDGELFF. In DNA form, the CDR3 reads TGCAGCGCGGGACTAGCGGGAGACGGGGAGCTGTTTTTT.